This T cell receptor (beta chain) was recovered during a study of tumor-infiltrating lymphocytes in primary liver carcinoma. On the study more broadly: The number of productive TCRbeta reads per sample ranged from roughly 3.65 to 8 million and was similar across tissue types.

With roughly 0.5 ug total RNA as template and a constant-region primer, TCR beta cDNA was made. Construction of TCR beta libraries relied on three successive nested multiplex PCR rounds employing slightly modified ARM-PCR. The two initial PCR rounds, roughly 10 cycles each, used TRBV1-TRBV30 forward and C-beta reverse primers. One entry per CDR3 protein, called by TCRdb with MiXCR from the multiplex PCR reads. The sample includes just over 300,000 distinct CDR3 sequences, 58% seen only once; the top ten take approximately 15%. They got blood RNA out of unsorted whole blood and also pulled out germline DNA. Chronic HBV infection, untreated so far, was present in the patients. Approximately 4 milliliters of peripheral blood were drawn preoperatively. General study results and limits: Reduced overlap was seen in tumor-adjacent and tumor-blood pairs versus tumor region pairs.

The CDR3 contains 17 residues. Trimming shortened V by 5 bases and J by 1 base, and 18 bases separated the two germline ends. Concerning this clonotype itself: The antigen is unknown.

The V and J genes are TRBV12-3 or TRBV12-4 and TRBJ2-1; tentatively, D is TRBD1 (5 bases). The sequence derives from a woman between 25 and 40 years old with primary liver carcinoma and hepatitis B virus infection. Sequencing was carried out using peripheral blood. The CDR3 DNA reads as TGTGCCAGCAGTCAGGGCGCCGAAATATCTTCCTACAATGAGCAGTTCTTC. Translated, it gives CASSQGAEISSYNEQFF.